The clone carrying this T cell receptor (beta chain) appeared many times. An end of the junction differs from the germline gene, which may be a read error. CDR1 and CDR2 (germline): MNHNY, SVGAGI (reference sequence). CDR3 length equals 15 residues. The authors obtained PBMCs from about 9 ml of fresh peripheral blood. This entry is derived from a study of T cells in Graves' hyperthyroidism and ophthalmopathy. Amplification yielded TCR beta CDR3 regions, with RNA transcripts as the source. The TCR CDR3 first-round RT-PCR relied on the HTBI primer set. MiXCR, applied by TCRdb to the multiplex PCR reads, yields one record per CDR3 protein. This table has about 420,000 distinct CDR3 sequences, around 13% appearing once.

This clonotype was sampled from a woman aged 18-29 years with Graves' hyperthyroidism. The material sequenced was blood. The genes are TRBV6-6 and TRBJ2-3; a weak D match, TRBD2 (6 bases). The CDR3 region is CAGSYRGRTTDTQYF. The CDR3 DNA sequence: TGTGCCGGCAGTTACCGAGGGAGGACGACAGATACGCAGTATTTT.